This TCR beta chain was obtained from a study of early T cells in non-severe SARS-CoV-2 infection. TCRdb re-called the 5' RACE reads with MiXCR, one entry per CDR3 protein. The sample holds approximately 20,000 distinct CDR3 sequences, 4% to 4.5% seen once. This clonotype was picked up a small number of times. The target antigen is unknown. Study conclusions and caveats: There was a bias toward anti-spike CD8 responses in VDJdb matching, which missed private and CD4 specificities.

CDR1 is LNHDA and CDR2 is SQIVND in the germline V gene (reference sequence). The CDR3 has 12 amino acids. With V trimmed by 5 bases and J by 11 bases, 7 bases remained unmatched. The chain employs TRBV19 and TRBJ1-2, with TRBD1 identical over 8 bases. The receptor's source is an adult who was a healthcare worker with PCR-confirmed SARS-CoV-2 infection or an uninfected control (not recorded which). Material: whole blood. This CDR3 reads CASSPRTGRYTF. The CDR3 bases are TGTGCCAGTAGTCCACGGACAGGGAGGTACACCTTC. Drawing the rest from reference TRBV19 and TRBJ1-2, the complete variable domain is DGGITQSPKYLFRKEGQNVTLSCEQNLNHDAMYWYRQDPGQGLRLIYYSQIVNDFQKGDIAEGYSVSREKKESFPLTVTSAQKNPTAFYLCASSPRTGRYTFGSGTRLTVV.